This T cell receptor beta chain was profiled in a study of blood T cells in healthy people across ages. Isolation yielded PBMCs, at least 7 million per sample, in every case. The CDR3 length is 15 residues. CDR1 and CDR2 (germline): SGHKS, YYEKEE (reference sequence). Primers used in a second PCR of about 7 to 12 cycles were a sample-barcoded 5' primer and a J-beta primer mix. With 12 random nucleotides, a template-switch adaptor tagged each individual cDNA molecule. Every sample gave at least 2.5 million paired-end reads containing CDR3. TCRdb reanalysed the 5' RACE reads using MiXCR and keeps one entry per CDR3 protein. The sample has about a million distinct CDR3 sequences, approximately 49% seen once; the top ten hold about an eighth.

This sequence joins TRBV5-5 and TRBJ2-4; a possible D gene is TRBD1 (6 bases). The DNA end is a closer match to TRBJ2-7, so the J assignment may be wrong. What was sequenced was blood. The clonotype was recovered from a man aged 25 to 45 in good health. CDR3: CASSLAIGQLYEQYF. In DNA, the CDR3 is TGTGCCAGCAGCTTGGCCATCGGACAGCTATACGAGCAGTACTTC.